These T cell receptor beta chains were read from a single sample in a study of cytomegalovirus exposure and HLA in healthy donors. Sequencing was performed with immunoSEQ multiplex PCR; in TCRdb, only in-frame clones are kept and a portion is missing. This repertoire shows under 200,000 clones, around 81% found once; its top ten account for around 1.9%. The sequencing input was PBMCs. These receptors all come from a woman aged 18-30 years in good health and CMV-seropositive. The CDR3 runs from the conserved cysteine through the conserved F or W. Fields, in order: D gene, J gene, clone size, V gene, CDR3 protein, CDR3 DNA. The D gene is left open where the match is weak. Size tells how often a clone was seen (once, few, many) or the class of an expanded clone, and some rows leave it out.

NA | TRBJ2-7 | NA | TRBV9 | CASSVGIGSYEQYF | TGTGCCAGCAGCGTAGGCATTGGGAGCTACGAGCAGTACTTC
NA | TRBJ1-1 | NA | TRBV6-5 | CASSYQVGRVIAFF | TGTGCCAGCAGTTACCAGGTGGGCAGGGTGATAGCTTTCTTT
TRBD1 | TRBJ1-1 | NA | TRBV6-4 | CASSDLRGRTEAFF | TGTGCCAGCAGTGACTTGAGGGGGCGGACTGAAGCTTTCTTT
NA | TRBJ1-5 | once | TRBV4-3 | CASSQVSAPSEMPQHF | TGCGCCAGCAGCCAAGTGAGTGCCCCTAGCGAAATGCCCCAGCATTTT
TRBD1 | TRBJ1-3 | NA | TRBV7-3 | CASSPGTGVSGNTIYF | TGTGCCAGCAGCCCGGGGACAGGGGTCTCTGGAAACACCATATATTTT
NA | TRBJ2-1 | NA | TRBV9 | CASSVEVGEQFF | TGTGCCAGCAGCGTGGAGGTAGGTGAGCAGTTCTTC
TRBD2 | TRBJ2-7 | NA | TRBV19 | CASSPGGLYEQYF | TGTGCCAGTAGCCCGGGGGGGCTCTACGAGCAGTACTTC
NA | TRBJ2-1 | NA | TRBV9 | CASSPEFGEQFF | TGTGCCAGCAGCCCCGAGTTCGGTGAGCAGTTCTTC
TRBD1 | TRBJ1-6 | once | TRBV6-1 | CASSRDRGEDSPLHF | TGTGCCAGCAGTCGGGACAGGGGGGAAGATTCACCCCTCCACTTT
NA | TRBJ1-1 | NA | TRBV30 | CAWSEAVTEAFF | TGTGCCTGGAGTGAAGCCGTCACTGAAGCTTTCTTT
TRBD1 | TRBJ1-2 | NA | TRBV2 | CASSRDSIAGYTF | TGTGCCAGCAGCCGGGACAGCATCGCTGGCTACACCTTC
TRBD1 | TRBJ1-6 | once | TRBV30 | CAWSVPQTGGLNTYNSPLHF | TGTGCCTGGAGTGTCCCCCAGACAGGGGGGCTTAATACCTATAATTCACCCCTCCACTTT
TRBD2 | TRBJ2-3 | NA | TRBV2 | CASGDGGGQDTQYF | TGTGCCAGCGGAGACGGGGGGGGCCAAGATACGCAGTATTTT
TRBD2 | TRBJ2-7 | NA | TRBV7-9 | CASGGASGSYEQYF | TGTGCCAGCGGGGGTGCTAGCGGCTCCTACGAGCAGTACTTC
TRBD1 | TRBJ1-2 | NA | TRBV2 | CASRRGQGGYGYTF | TGTGCCAGCAGGCGGGGACAGGGGGGCTATGGCTACACCTTC
NA | TRBJ2-1 | NA | TRBV6-6 | CASSYGLARSYNEQFF | TGTGCCAGCAGTTACGGATTAGCAAGGTCCTACAATGAGCAGTTCTTC
TRBD1 | TRBJ2-7 | NA | TRBV19 | CASSWGSQGAYEQYF | TGTGCCAGTAGTTGGGGCTCACAGGGGGCCTACGAGCAGTACTTC
NA | TRBJ1-1 | NA | TRBV5-1 | CASSRGGVTEAFF | TGCGCCAGCAGCAGAGGGGGTGTCACTGAAGCTTTCTTT
NA | TRBJ1-1 | NA | TRBV19 | CASSMGHYTEAFF | TGTGCCAGTAGTATGGGACATTACACTGAAGCTTTCTTT
NA | TRBJ2-5 | NA | TRBV7-9 | CASSLVYRQETQYF | TGTGCCAGCAGCTTAGTCTACAGACAAGAGACCCAGTACTTC
TRBD1 | TRBJ2-2 | NA | TRBV2 | CASSPGQGSNTGELFF | TGTGCCAGCAGCCCCGGACAGGGGTCGAACACCGGGGAGCTGTTTTTT
TRBD2 | TRBJ2-1 | NA | TRBV11-3 | CASSSAGGPLNEQFF | TGTGCCAGCAGTTCAGCGGGGGGGCCTCTCAATGAGCAGTTCTTC
NA | TRBJ1-1 | NA | TRBV6-6 | CASSYGRNTEAFF | TGTGCCAGCAGTTACGGCAGGAACACTGAAGCTTTCTTT
TRBD1 | TRBJ2-5 | NA | TRBV28 | CASSFSTGGWETQYF | TGTGCCAGCAGTTTCTCGACAGGGGGTTGGGAGACCCAGTACTTC
TRBD1 | TRBJ2-5 | NA | TRBV10-3 | CAISLGTAQETQHF | TGTGCCATCAGTTTAGGGACAGCCCAAGAGACCCAGCACTTC
TRBD1 | TRBJ1-1 | NA | TRBV5-4 | CASSQTRDSLEAFF | TGTGCCAGCAGCCAAACGAGGGACAGCCTTGAAGCTTTCTTT
TRBD1 | TRBJ1-5 | NA | TRBV6-5 | CASSRQGAQPQHF | TGTGCCAGCAGTCGACAGGGGGCTCAGCCCCAGCATTTT
NA | TRBJ1-6 | NA | TRBV7-9 | CSSSLTNSPLHF | TGTTCCAGCAGCTTAACAAATTCACCCCTCCACTTT
NA | TRBJ2-6 | NA | TRBV28 | CASTSITSGANGLTF | TGTGCCAGCACCTCTATTACCTCTGGGGCCAACGGCCTGACTTTC
NA | TRBJ2-3 | NA | TRBV29-1 | CSVGGQGSSDTQYF | TGCAGCGTTGGGGGGCAGGGGAGCTCAGATACGCAGTATTTT
NA | TRBJ2-7 | NA | TRBV19 | CASSTRLGRGSSSYEQYF | TGTGCCAGTAGTACCCGCCTAGGCAGGGGCTCGAGCTCCTACGAGCAGTACTTC
TRBD1 | TRBJ2-7 | NA | TRBV6-5 | CASSYSKDRAHEQYF | TGTGCCAGCAGTTACTCGAAGGACAGGGCCCACGAGCAGTACTTC
TRBD2 | TRBJ2-5 | NA | TRBV11-3 | CASSLDFRLAGRETQYF | TGTGCCAGCAGCTTAGATTTTCGACTAGCGGGTAGGGAGACCCAGTACTTC
NA | TRBJ2-3 | NA | TRBV5-6 | CAAGQGSTDTQYF | TGTGCCGCGGGGCAGGGAAGCACAGATACGCAGTATTTT
NA | TRBJ1-6 | NA | TRBV30 | CAWSVQGRNSPLHF | TGTGCCTGGAGTGTGCAGGGTCGTAATTCACCCCTCCACTTT
TRBD1 | TRBJ1-1 | NA | TRBV6-1 | CASSAGPGGNTEAFF | TGTGCCAGCAGTGCGGGGCCAGGGGGGAACACTGAAGCTTTCTTT
NA | TRBJ1-5 | NA | TRBV28 | CASSIGDRSNQPQHF | TGTGCCAGCAGTATAGGAGACCGAAGCAATCAGCCCCAGCATTTT
TRBD1 | TRBJ1-2 | few | TRBV14 | CASSQTGDAGSAYGYTF | TGTGCCAGCAGCCAGACAGGGGACGCGGGTTCCGCTTATGGCTACACCTTC
TRBD1 | TRBJ1-2 | once | TRBV7-8 | CASSPDRGRAVYGYTF | TGTGCCAGCAGCCCGGACAGGGGGCGTGCGGTCTATGGCTACACCTTC
NA | TRBJ1-1 | NA | TRBV5-8 | CASSGRDTEAFF | TGTGCCAGCAGCGGCCGGGACACTGAAGCTTTCTTT
NA | TRBJ2-1 | NA | TRBV11-2 | CASSIGQSYNEQFF | TGTGCCAGCAGCATTGGACAGAGCTACAATGAGCAGTTCTTC
TRBD1 | TRBJ1-2 | NA | TRBV9 | CASSVGDRGFGYTF | TGTGCCAGCAGCGTGGGGGACAGGGGTTTTGGCTACACCTTC
TRBD1 | TRBJ2-5 | few | TRBV7-3 | CASSHRGDPETQYF | TGTGCCAGCAGCCACAGGGGGGATCCAGAGACCCAGTACTTC
NA | TRBJ1-2 | NA | TRBV6-4 | CASSDRRGPIGGYTF | TGTGCCAGCAGTGACCGGAGAGGGCCTATAGGAGGCTACACCTTC
NA | TRBJ2-7 | NA | TRBV15 | CATSFSDGSSYEQYF | TGTGCCACCAGCTTCTCGGACGGGAGCTCCTACGAGCAGTACTTC